This T cell receptor (beta chain) was obtained from a study of T-cell memory formation after mild COVID-19. This clonotype was detected a few times. The length of the CDR3 is 14 residues. The germline V and J ends were trimmed by 6 bases and 9 bases, with 18 bases remaining between them. Germline V gene sequence: CDR1 MNHEY, CDR2 SMNVEV (reference sequence). Libraries for TCRalpha and TCRbeta carried sample barcodes and unique molecular identifiers via 5'RACE. TCRdb ran MiXCR on the 5' RACE reads and lists one entry per CDR3 protein. The data contain 180,000 or so distinct CDR3 sequences, approximately 16% of them singletons.

The sequence was obtained from an adult woman who had mild COVID-19 (a few samples of this study predate the infection). Cell type and time point are not known. What was sequenced was PBMCs or a T cell subset sorted from them (not recorded which). The J gene is TRBJ2-1, the V gene TRBV27; tentatively, D is TRBD2 (6 bases). The CDR3 spells CASRHGGSRGEQFF. The CDR3 DNA reads as TGTGCCAGCAGGCATGGGGGGAGTAGGGGTGAGCAGTTCTTC.